The present entry profiles one T cell receptor (beta chain) with its context. The antigen it binds to is not known. No base qualities exist here, and no much larger clone lies one base off it. These data originate in a study of a mutant IDH1 vaccine in newly diagnosed glioma (dated by TCRdb to the early 2020s). As for the study more broadly: Patients received eight vaccinations in weeks 1, 3, 5, 7, 11, 15, 19 and 23, corresponding to visits V03 through V10. Longitudinal TCRB deep sequencing was performed for fewer than 30 treated patients wherever samples were available for exploratory analyses. Prior to enrollment, standard therapy consisting of radiotherapy alone, temozolomide alone, or radiochemotherapy with temozolomide had been administered to patients, with the combination being received by most patients. Peripheral blood was collected at six visits: V03 (baseline), V05, V07, V10, V12 and V13. Of the roughly 31 treated patients, approximately 62% were male and approximately 40% were female, and the mean age was approximately 40 years. Vaccination was initiated 4-6 weeks after radiotherapy alone, or concurrently with temozolomide cycles in the chemotherapy-containing groups. Here is what the overall study found, with its caveats: It was noted by the authors that analyses of patient blood samples could not be reproduced owing to sample limitations. Changes in the top peripheral T cell clonotypes picked up by TCRB sequencing did not appear to be linked to pseudoprogression. Vaccine-induced immune responses across multiple MHC alleles were detected in approximately 93% of patients. Selection of PBMC samples for TCRB deep sequencing was based on availability.

Per the publication, the time point label means: week 23, last vaccination. Each vaccine dose was 300 ug of a 20-mer mutant IDH1 peptide in Montanide, given subcutaneously with topical imiquimod. All donors had newly diagnosed IDH1-mutant astrocytomas of WHO grade 3 or 4 that showed loss of nuclear ATRX. The samples were drawn from NOA16, a multicentre, single-arm, open-label phase I trial in Germany that tested a mutant IDH1 peptide vaccine in humans for the first time. Genomic DNA for TCRB sequencing was extracted from EDTA blood using the DNeasy Blood and Tissue Kit. Libraries were built with the immunoSEQ multiplex PCR assay. The hsTCRB Kit was used according to the manufacturer's protocol to amplify rearranged TCR beta chain sequences. TCRB libraries were sequenced on an Illumina MiSeq. The original methods were these. The kit vendor's proprietary platform handled demultiplexing, trimming and gene mapping. This immuneACCESS table, as held by TCRdb, lists in-frame sequences with V and J called but not all clones. Of the missing ones, under half trace to an unresolved V gene in checked studies; the others have no known cause. That table furnishes V, J and clone size, whereas the DNA furnished D and trimming. The sample records 35,000 to 40,000 clones, 81% of which are singletons. The ten largest make up 4% to 6% of the sample.

This TCR was sampled from a man between 40 and 49 years old with glioma. The source material was PBMCs, sampled from a glioma patient whose treatment included an IDH1 peptide vaccine.

The DNA reads TGTGCCAGCAGCCCCGACGGGACAGGGGACCACGAGCAGTACTTC. It specifies CASSPDGTGDHEQYF. The sequence links TRBV21-1 to TRBJ2-7; TRBD1, the D gene given by the table, was not confirmed from the DNA. TRBV21-1 is deemed a pseudogene. CDR3 length: 15 amino acids, cysteine to phenylalanine. The retained sequence is limited to the CDR3, 45 bases, with the frame set at the first base.